Sequencing of this T cell receptor beta chain was carried out in a study of CD8 T cells in Susac syndrome. TEMRA cells were enriched by FACS, and CD4+ and CD8+ T cells were negatively isolated. With random hexamers, about 0.5 to 1 ug RNA was reverse transcribed. Amplification of TCR beta CDR3 spanned 54 Vbeta and 13 Jbeta via immunoSEQ multiplex PCR. From the immunoSEQ multiplex PCR reads, TCRdb called clonotypes with MiXCR, one entry per CDR3 protein. This sample has 200,000 or so distinct CDR3 sequences, with 90% to 95% found just once. V was cut by 6 bases and J by 4 bases, with 15 bases left in between. Germline CDR1 is SQVTM and CDR2 is ANQGSEA. This CDR3 has 14 residues.

This TCR derives from a human donor with multiple sclerosis. The V call is TRBV29-1, the J call TRBJ2-2; possible D gene TRBD1, 6 bases. Input material: CD4+ T cells from PBMCs. CDR3: CSVTGQPGTGELFF. CDR3 in DNA: TGCAGCGTGACCGGACAGCCGGGCACCGGGGAGCTGTTTTTT.